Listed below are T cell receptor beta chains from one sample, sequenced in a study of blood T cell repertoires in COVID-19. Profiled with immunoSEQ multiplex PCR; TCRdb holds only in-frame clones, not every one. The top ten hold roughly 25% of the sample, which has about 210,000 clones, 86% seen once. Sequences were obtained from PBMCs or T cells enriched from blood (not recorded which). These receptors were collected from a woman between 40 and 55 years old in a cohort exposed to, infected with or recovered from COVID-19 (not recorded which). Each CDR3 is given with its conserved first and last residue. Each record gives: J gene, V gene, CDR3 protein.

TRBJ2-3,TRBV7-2,CASSLEGWGLRTDTQYF
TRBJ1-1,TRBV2,CASSEGGAVTPNTEAFF
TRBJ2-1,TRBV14,CASSHLAGGPNEQFF
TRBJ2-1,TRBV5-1,CASSATSGVLYNEQFF
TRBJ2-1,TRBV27,CASSLLAFGDEQFF
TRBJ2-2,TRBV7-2,CASRERGGYTGELFF
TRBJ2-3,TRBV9,CASSVSGSGTDTQYF
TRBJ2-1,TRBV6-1,CASSEWDREQFF
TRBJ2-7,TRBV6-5,CASHRVTGGSYEQYF
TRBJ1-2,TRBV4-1,CASSLTTGEAYGYTF
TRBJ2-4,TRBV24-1,CATSPLDAGAAKNIQYF
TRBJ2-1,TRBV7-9,CASSVGLAGGMGYNEQFF
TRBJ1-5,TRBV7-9,CASSSGQGLHF
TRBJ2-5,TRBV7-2,CASSLAGGWSETQYF
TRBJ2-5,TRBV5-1,CASSLAGNQETQYF
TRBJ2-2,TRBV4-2,CASGGLSNGELFF
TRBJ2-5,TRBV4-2,CASSQDGALETQYF
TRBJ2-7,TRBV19,CASSIGLEVYEQYF
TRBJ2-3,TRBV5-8,CASSQLLGYEDTQYF
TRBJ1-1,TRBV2,CASSGLTMNTEAFF
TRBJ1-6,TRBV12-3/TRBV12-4,CASSFLDRGTLHF
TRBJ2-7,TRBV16,CASSQSEGAYEQYF
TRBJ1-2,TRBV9,CASSTTGTGTDGYTF
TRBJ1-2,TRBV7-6,CASSSNLAGRDGYTF
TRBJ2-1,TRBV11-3,CASSFPTSRYNEQFF
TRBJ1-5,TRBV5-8,CASSLGIAGNQPQHF
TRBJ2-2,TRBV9,CASSASTGQLSGELFF
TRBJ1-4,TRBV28,CASGRTNEKLFF